The 30 T cell receptor beta chains in this list originate from one sample, sequenced in a study of blood T cell repertoires in COVID-19 (TCRdb year 2020). Receptor amplification or capture employed the immunoSEQ multiplex PCR assay. TCRdb retrieved this table from immuneACCESS and kept in-frame rearrangements only. Not all clones are present; in checked studies, unresolved V genes account for under half, and no reason is known for the remainder. The sample table holds tens of thousands of clones, of which approximately 86% were seen once. Of the sample, around 15% is held by the ten largest clones. Sequences were obtained from peripheral blood. The receptors shown here come from a male donor with acute or convalescent COVID-19.

The chain couples TRBV7-6 to TRBJ1-1; 9 bases are shared with TRBD1. V dropped 0 bases and J dropped 0; count of bases not matched to a gene: 5. Germline-derived CDR1 and CDR2 are SGHVS and FNYEAQ. CDR3 length: 17 residues. The CDR3 nucleotides are TGTGCCAGCAGCTTAGCCGGGACAGGGTTAATGAACACTGAAGCTTTCTTT. Translation gives CASSLAGTGLMNTEAFF.

V is TRBV2 and J is TRBJ1-1; no reliable D call. The germline V and J ends were trimmed by 2 bases and 6 bases, with 7 bases remaining between them. Germline CDR1 and CDR2: SNHLY and FYNNEI. This CDR3 is 12 amino acids long. The CDR3 DNA follows: TGTGCCAGCAGTGAAAAGAGGGCTGAAGCTTTCTTT. Its translation: CASSEKRAEAFF.

The chain couples TRBV18 to TRBJ1-2; TRBD1 matches 8 bases. Germline-derived CDR1 and CDR2 are KGHSH and LQKENI. V lost 1 base and J lost 7; bases outside the gene matches: 2. The CDR3 consists of 13 residues. The CDR3 coding sequence is TGTGCCAGCTCACCACGACAGGGGCTTGGCTACACCTTC. Its protein product is CASSPRQGLGYTF.

This clone was recorded once. The J gene is TRBJ1-2, the V gene TRBV5-1, with 9 positions matching TRBD1. Germline assignment: CDR1 SGHRS and CDR2 YFSETQ. The J segment lost 0 bases and the V segment lost 4 bases, leaving 4 bases of the junction unmatched. The CDR3 loop spans 15 amino acids. The DNA for the CDR3 is TGCGCCAGCAGCCCGAGGACAGGGGCTAACTATGGCTACACCTTC. Its translation: CASSPRTGANYGYTF.

CDR3 sequence (DNA): TGCAGTGGAAAAGCCACTGAAGCTTTCTTT. This sequence encodes CSGKATEAFF. The chain uses TRBV20-1 and TRBJ1-1; D is unclear. The ends were cut back, 7 bases at V and 4 bases at J, with 7 bases in the middle. This CDR3 contains 10 residues. Per germline, CDR1 DFQATT and CDR2 SNEGSKA (reference sequence).

The genes are TRBV6-6 and TRBJ1-1, with 7 bases that match TRBD1. V dropped 6 bases and J dropped 0; count of bases not matched to a gene: 4. Germline V gene lookup returns CDR1 MNHNY and CDR2 SVGAGI (reference sequence). This CDR3 comprises 14 residues. Here the CDR3 DNA reads TGTGCCAGCAGCTCGACAGGGTTGAACACTGAAGCTTTCTTT. Protein: CASSSTGLNTEAFF.

The V call is TRBV19, the J call TRBJ1-5; a weak D match, TRBD1 (6 bases). V lost 7 bases, J lost 1 base, and 14 bases lay in between. There are 15 residues in the CDR3. The germline CDR1 and CDR2 sequences are LNHDA and SQIVND (reference sequence). DNA of the CDR3: TGTGCCAGTACCCTGACAGGTCAAAGCAATCAGCCCCAGCATTTT. This codes for CASTLTGQSNQPQHF.

This clone was counted once. The V and J genes are TRBV2 and TRBJ1-6; D is possibly TRBD1 (5 bases). CDR1 and CDR2 (germline): SNHLY, FYNNEI. V lost 5 bases, J lost 0 bases, and 11 bases lay in between. This CDR3 region has 16 residues. DNA of the CDR3: TGTGCCAGCAGTCTCCGACAGAGCTCCTATAATTCACCCCTCCACTTT. This encodes CASSLRQSSYNSPLHF.

The chain joins TRBV7-2 to TRBJ1-2, with D perhaps matching TRBD1 (5 bases). The germline V gene encodes CDR1 SGHTA and CDR2 FQGNSA. The V gene lost 5 bases and the J gene lost 0 bases, with 13 bases spanning the gap. There are 15 residues in the CDR3. CDR3 sequence reads: CASSLGGLANYGYTF. DNA for the CDR3: TGTGCCAGCAGCCTGGGGGGGTTAGCTAACTATGGCTACACCTTC.

V gene TRBV6-1 combines with J gene TRBJ2-3, with D possibly TRBD1 on 5 matching bases. The V gene's germline CDR1 is MNHNS and CDR2 SASEGT. CDR3 length: 17 residues. Trimming took off 0 bases at V and 5 bases at J, with 18 bases between the two ends. CDR3 amino acids: CASSEAPGSGGGDTQYF. The CDR3 DNA reads as TGTGCCAGCAGTGAAGCGCCAGGGTCGGGTGGTGGAGATACGCAGTATTTT.

CDR3 in amino acids: CAIRGPSTETQYF. The CDR3 region has the DNA TGTGCTATCAGGGGTCCTTCAACGGAGACCCAGTACTTC. The chain links TRBV7-7 to TRBJ2-5; D is possibly TRBD1 (6 bases). Germline CDR1 is SSHAT and CDR2 is FNYEAQ (reference sequence). The CDR3 consists of 13 residues.

The chain has TRBV3-1 (or the pseudogene TRBV3-2) and TRBJ1-3, with TRBD1 identical over 8 bases. The trim removed 4 bases at V and 4 bases at J, leaving 3 bases unmatched. Germline CDR1 is LGHDT and CDR2 is YNNKEL (reference sequence). The CDR3 has 14 amino acids. CDR3 DNA: TGTGCCAGCAGCCTTGACAGGGGAGGAAACACCATATATTTT. This encodes CASSLDRGGNTIYF.

The CDR3 here is CASSHTDTQYF. The CDR3 DNA follows: TGTGCCAGCAGTCACACAGATACGCAGTATTTT. This sequence joins TRBV11-2 and TRBJ2-3; no reliable D call. The CDR3 has 11 amino acids. The germline V and J ends were trimmed by 6 bases and 2 bases, with 3 bases remaining between them. Germline V gene sequence: CDR1 SGHAT, CDR2 FQNNGV.

The chain combines TRBV5-5 with TRBJ2-5; no clear D gene. V gave up 1 base and J gave up 2 bases, with 3 bases separating them. Germline CDR1 and CDR2: SGHKS and YYEKEE (reference sequence). This CDR3 has 12 residues. This CDR3 reads CASSLQQETQYF. CDR3 DNA sequence: TGTGCCAGCAGCTTGCAGCAAGAGACCCAGTACTTC.

The J gene is TRBJ1-2, the V gene TRBV11-2; no clear D gene. Trimming took 5 bases from V and 5 from J, leaving 18 bases between them. The germline V gene has CDR1 SGHAT and CDR2 FQNNGV. The CDR3 covers 15 residues. Here the CDR3 DNA reads TGTGCCAGCAGCCATATCCCCCATAGTCGATATGGCTACACCTTC. This encodes CASSHIPHSRYGYTF.

This clone occurred once. This chain connects TRBV6-5 to TRBJ1-2; TRBD1 matches at 7 bases. J was trimmed by 3 bases and V by 8 bases; bases with no gene match: 12. The CDR3 runs 15 residues. Germline V gene data show CDR1 as MNHEY and CDR2 as SVGAGI. CDR3 DNA: TGTGCCAGCCGGAATGACAGGGCGGAGGACTATGGCTACACCTTC. Amino acid sequence: CASRNDRAEDYGYTF.

In nucleotides, the CDR3 is TGTGCCAGCAGTTATTCAGCCGTTTTTAAGCCCCAGCATTTT. This encodes CASSYSAVFKPQHF. The rearrangement uses TRBV6-9 and TRBJ1-5, with unresolved D. The germline V gene encodes CDR1 MNHGY and CDR2 SVAAGI. V lost 0 bases, J lost 8 bases, and 11 bases lay in between. The CDR3 consists of 14 residues.

The V and J genes are TRBV24-1 and TRBJ2-3; the D is unclear. The CDR3 covers 12 residues. The germline gives CDR1 KGHDR, CDR2 SFDVKD. Trimming pared 1 base from V and 7 bases from J, leaving 5 bases between. The CDR3 DNA reads TGTGCCACCAGTGATTTTGCGTATACGCAGTATTTT. It yields the protein CATSDFAYTQYF.

This clone was counted only a few times. The V gene is TRBV6-5, the J gene TRBJ2-7; tentatively, D is TRBD1 (6 bases). V lost 4 bases, J lost 4 bases, and 17 bases lay in between. The germline gives CDR1 MNHEY, CDR2 SVGAGI. This CDR3 contains 15 residues. CDR3 in DNA: TGTGCCAGCAGTTCCCAGGGGCCGAATGGTTACGAGCAGTACTTC. Translating it yields CASSSQGPNGYEQYF.

J is TRBJ2-2 and V is TRBV7-2; tentative D call: TRBD2 (5 bases). CDR3 length: 14 residues. The germline gives CDR1 SGHTA, CDR2 FQGNSA. V was pared by 5 bases and J by 7 bases, with 14 bases between. This chain's CDR3 is CASSPRLGGGELFF. CDR3 DNA sequence: TGTGCCAGCAGCCCCCGGCTAGGAGGCGGGGAGCTGTTTTTT.

The gene calls are TRBV6-9 and TRBJ1-4, with TRBD1 matching over 9 bases. Germline loops: CDR1 MNHGY, CDR2 SVAAGI. The V and J ends lost 4 bases and 6 bases, in that order; junction bases with no gene match: 3. There are 14 residues in the CDR3. As DNA, the CDR3 is TGTGCCAGCAGTTCCGGGACAGGGTATGAAAAACTGTTTTTT. Its protein is CASSSGTGYEKLFF.

The V and J genes are TRBV28 and TRBJ2-7, with TRBD1 matching 10 bases. CDR3 length: 16 residues. With V trimmed by 5 bases and J by 2 bases, 9 bases remained unmatched. The germline gives CDR1 MDHEN, CDR2 SYDVKM. CDR3 nucleotides: TGTGCCAGCAGTCCAACCGACAGGGGGCTCCCCTACGAGCAGTACTTC. It codes for CASSPTDRGLPYEQYF.

This clone appeared a few times. CDR3 coding DNA: TGTGCCAGCAGTATACAGGGGGCGCGAGAAAAACTGTTTTTT. Its protein is CASSIQGAREKLFF. This rearrangement joins TRBV3-1 (or the pseudogene TRBV3-2) to TRBJ1-4, with 9 bases lining up with TRBD1. CDR1 LGHDT and CDR2 YNNKEL come from the germline V gene (reference sequence). The J segment lost 8 bases and the V segment lost 6 bases, leaving 7 bases of the junction unmatched. This CDR3 contains 14 residues.

The J gene is TRBJ2-7, the V gene TRBV5-8; weak D call: TRBD1 (6 bases). Trimming removed 0 bases at V and 7 bases at J, with 11 bases between. The CDR3 runs 13 residues. Germline V lookup: CDR1 SGHTS, CDR2 YDEGEE. CDR3 DNA: TGTGCCAGCAGCTTGGCAGGGGCTTGGGAGCAGTACTTC. This translates into CASSLAGAWEQYF.

J is TRBJ2-6 and V is TRBV3-1 (or the pseudogene TRBV3-2); unclear D gene. Deletions cut 0 bases from V and 1 base from J, with 4 bases between. In germline, CDR1 is LGHDT, CDR2 YNNKEL (reference sequence). This CDR3 is 15 amino acids long. CDR3 in amino acids: CASSQDSSGANVLTF. CDR3 nucleotide sequence: TGTGCCAGCAGCCAAGACAGTTCTGGGGCCAACGTCCTGACTTTC.

Worth noting for this clone: Mismatch with germline at one junction end may stem from a read error. V gene TRBV5-6 combines with J gene TRBJ2-7; 9 bases are shared with TRBD1. The CDR3 runs to 17 residues. CDR1 is SGHDT and CDR2 is YYEEEE in the germline V gene. This CDR3 reads CVSSLDHGQGFPYEQYF. The DNA of the CDR3 is TGTGTCAGCAGCTTGGACCATGGACAGGGGTTCCCCTACGAGCAGTACTTC.

The CDR3 DNA reads TGTGCCAGCAGACCTTTTCCGGGAGAGAGCACAGATACGCAGTATTTT. Its translation is CASRPFPGESTDTQYF. The J gene is TRBJ2-3, the V gene TRBV5-6, with D perhaps TRBD2 (6 bases). The CDR3 length is 16 residues. CDR1 and CDR2 from the germline V gene are SGHDT and YYEEEE. V was cut by 5 bases and J by 0 bases, with 16 bases left in between.

With regard to this clone: The junction departs from germline at one end; a sequencing error may be responsible. The chain combines TRBV11-2 with TRBJ1-4, with TRBD1 as a possible D gene (5 bases). The CDR3 has 14 amino acids. The V gene's germline CDR1 is SGHAT and CDR2 FQNNGV. The CDR3 spells CASSLGPQGQKLLF. The CDR3 DNA reads TGTGCCAGCAGCTTAGGACCGCAGGGTCAAAAACTGCTTTTT.

CDR3 nucleotides: TGTGCCGGGGGGACGGGAAACTATGGCTACACCTTC. Translated, it gives CAGGTGNYGYTF. The chain employs TRBV30 and TRBJ1-2; TRBD1 is a possible D gene (5 bases). The CDR3 is 12 residues long. From germline, CDR1 is GTSNPN and CDR2 SVGIG (reference sequence). V gave up 8 bases and J gave up 2 bases, with 12 bases separating them.

V gene TRBV11-2 combines with J gene TRBJ1-5, with 10 bases fitting TRBD1. The ends lost 7 bases at V and 9 bases at J; junction bases unmatched: 9. This CDR3 contains 14 residues. Germline values: CDR1 SGHAT, CDR2 FQNNGV. Written as DNA, the CDR3 is TGTGCCAGCATAGAGACAGGGGGCGTGGTGCCCCAGCATTTT. Translating gives CASIETGGVVPQHF.